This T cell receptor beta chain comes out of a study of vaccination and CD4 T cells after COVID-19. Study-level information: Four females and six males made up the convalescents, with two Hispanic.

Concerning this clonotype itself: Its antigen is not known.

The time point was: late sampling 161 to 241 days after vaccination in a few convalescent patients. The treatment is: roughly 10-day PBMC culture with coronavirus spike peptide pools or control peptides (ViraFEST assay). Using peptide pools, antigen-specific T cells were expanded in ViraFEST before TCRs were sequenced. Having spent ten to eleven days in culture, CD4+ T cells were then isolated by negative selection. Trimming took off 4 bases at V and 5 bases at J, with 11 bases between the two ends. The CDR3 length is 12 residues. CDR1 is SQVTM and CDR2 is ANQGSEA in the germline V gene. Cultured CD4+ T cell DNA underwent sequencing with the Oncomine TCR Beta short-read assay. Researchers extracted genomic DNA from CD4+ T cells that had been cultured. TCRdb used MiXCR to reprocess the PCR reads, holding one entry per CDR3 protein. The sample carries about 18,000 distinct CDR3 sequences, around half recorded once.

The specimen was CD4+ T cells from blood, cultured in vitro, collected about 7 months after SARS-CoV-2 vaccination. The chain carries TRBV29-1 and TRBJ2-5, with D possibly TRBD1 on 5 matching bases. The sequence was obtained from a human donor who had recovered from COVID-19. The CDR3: CSVVGPGETQYF. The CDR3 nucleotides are TGCAGCGTTGTTGGGCCAGGGGAGACCCAGTACTTC.